This T cell receptor beta chain came from a study of early T cells in non-severe SARS-CoV-2 infection (dated by TCRdb to the early 2020s). About the study as a whole: Because TCR sequencing relied on bulk RNA taken from unsorted whole blood, pairing of alpha and beta chains was not possible.

What the study reported, not specific to this receptor: Matching against VDJdb was skewed toward anti-spike CD8 responses, likely underestimated virus-specific expansions, and missed private and CD4 specificities.

This clonotype was detected ten times or more. Its specific antigen is unknown. No base-level quality is on record; no much larger clone is a single base apart. The library was built by means of 5' RACE. Instrument on record: NextSeq 500. The TCR library protocol attached unique molecular identifiers to individual cDNA molecules to correct for sequencing error and PCR bias. Both TCR alpha and beta chains were sequenced, and tight co-correlation was observed between alpha and beta sequence abundances in each sample. As for the authors' bioinformatics: Decombinator V4 was used to perform V gene, J gene and CDR3 annotation of TCR sequences. TCRs were defined as expanded if a significant change between any two time points was detected under a Poisson model with p below 0.0001. TCR abundances were normalised to the total number of TCRs sequenced in each sample and reported as counts per million. MAIT TCRs were defined by TRAV1-2 paired with TRAJ12, TRAJ20 or TRAJ33, and iNKT TCRs by TRAV10 paired with TRAJ18. A search of VDJdb, accessed on 1 November 2021, was run for TCRs annotated to CMV, EBV and SARS-CoV-2, with TCRs annotated for multiple antigens excluded. In-frame beta chains were kept once TCRdb had trimmed the public reads at Q25 with fastp and called clones with MiXCR. CDR3 protein duplicates are merged, each entry listing the most common genes and DNA. TCRdb assigned the V and J calls; the authors' analysis was not used. Present in this sample are about 19,000 distinct CDR3 sequences, about 4.2% of which were seen just once. Clones ranked in the top ten supply roughly 6.7% of the sample.

Set within a cohort of healthcare workers in London, UK, this nested case-control study involved weekly PCR testing of nasopharyngeal swabs along with blood sampling. Healthcare workers were recruited between 23 and 31 March 2020, during the week of the UK lockdown, and were followed weekly for up to roughly 15 weeks. The CDR3 contains 13 residues, cysteine and phenylalanine counted. The DNA shown is the 39-base CDR3, in frame from base 1. For this chain, trimming is 2 bases at the V end and 10 bases at the J end, and the number of junction bases without a gene match is 6. CDR1 SGHNT and CDR2 YYREEE were looked up in the germline V gene (reference sequence).

This TCR was recovered from an adult who was a healthcare worker with PCR-confirmed SARS-CoV-2 infection or an uninfected control (not recorded which). Sequenced sample: whole blood. The receptor chain draws on TRBV5-4 and TRBJ2-3; TRBD1 matches 8 bases in the middle. CDR3 region: CASSFAGQDPQYF. The DNA reads as follows: TGTGCCAGCAGCTTCGCGGGACAGGATCCGCAGTATTTT.